This is a list of T cell receptor beta chains from one sample in a study of blood T cell repertoires in COVID-19. The protocol was immunoSEQ multiplex PCR, while the TCRdb copy is restricted to in-frame clones and leaves out a portion. The table includes a few hundred thousand clones, 91% detected once. Sequenced input: peripheral blood. The receptors were gathered from a person aged 18 to 35 with COVID-19, enrolled during active disease. Each CDR3 is given with its conserved first and last residue. Each record gives: J gene, clone size, V gene, D gene, CDR3 length, CDR3 protein, CDR3 DNA. The D gene is left open where the match is weak. Size is omitted from some rows. Given values are once, few, many or a class for expanded clones.

J: TRBJ2-7; size: -; V: TRBV15; D: -; length: 16; CDR3: CATSRDLGAEGYEQYF; DNA: TGTGCCACCAGCAGAGATCTCGGAGCGGAAGGCTACGAGCAGTACTTC
J: TRBJ1-5; size: -; V: TRBV29-1; D: -; length: 14; CDR3: CSVADSNSNQPQHF; DNA: TGCAGCGTCGCTGACAGTAATAGCAATCAGCCCCAGCATTTT
J: TRBJ2-1; size: -; V: TRBV5-1; D: -; length: 18; CDR3: CASSLAPFSSEGSHEQFF; DNA: TGCGCCAGCAGCTTGGCCCCTTTTTCTAGCGAGGGTTCCCATGAGCAGTTCTTC
J: TRBJ1-2; size: -; V: TRBV5-4; D: -; length: 13; CDR3: CASSLGEVGGYTF; DNA: TGTGCCAGCAGCTTGGGCGAGGTCGGCGGCTACACCTTC
J: TRBJ2-7; size: -; V: TRBV6-5; D: -; length: 14; CDR3: CASNLRDNGYEQYF; DNA: TGTGCCAGCAACCTCCGGGACAACGGTTACGAGCAGTACTTC
J: TRBJ1-1; size: -; V: TRBV28; D: -; length: 15; CDR3: CASNTLQGWRAEAFF; DNA: TGTGCCAGCAACACATTACAGGGATGGAGAGCTGAAGCTTTCTTT
J: TRBJ2-7; size: -; V: TRBV3-1/TRBV3-2; D: -; length: 14; CDR3: CASSPRGDAYEQYF; DNA: TGTGCCAGCAGCCCCAGGGGAGACGCCTACGAGCAGTACTTC
J: TRBJ2-5; size: -; V: TRBV7-8; D: -; length: 14; CDR3: CASSFEPGQETQYF; DNA: TGTGCCAGCAGCTTCGAACCAGGGCAAGAGACCCAGTACTTC
J: TRBJ1-2; size: -; V: TRBV10-2; D: TRBD1; length: 16; CDR3: CASRVFGQGNNYGYTF; DNA: TGCGCCAGCAGAGTCTTCGGACAGGGGAATAACTATGGCTACACCTTC
J: TRBJ1-1; size: -; V: TRBV12-3/TRBV12-4; D: TRBD1; length: 13; CDR3: CASRTGENTEAFF; DNA: TGTGCCAGCAGGACAGGGGAGAACACTGAAGCTTTCTTT
J: TRBJ1-2; size: -; V: TRBV28; D: -; length: 15; CDR3: CASSLSQGANYGYTF; DNA: TGTGCCAGCAGTTTGTCTCAGGGTGCTAACTATGGCTACACCTTC
J: TRBJ1-1; size: -; V: TRBV4-3; D: TRBD1; length: 15; CDR3: CASSQDIGRGAGAFF; DNA: TGCGCCAGCAGCCAAGATATTGGCAGGGGGGCAGGTGCTTTCTTT
J: TRBJ2-7; size: once; V: TRBV27; D: TRBD2; length: 16; CDR3: CASSLGSSGRVYEQYF; DNA: TGTGCCAGCAGTTTAGGGTCTAGCGGGAGGGTCTACGAGCAGTACTTC
J: TRBJ1-3; size: -; V: TRBV7-6; D: TRBD1; length: 18; CDR3: CASSPGTGRFNSGNTIYF; DNA: TGTGCCAGCAGCCCGGGGACAGGGAGGTTTAACTCTGGAAACACCATATATTTT
J: TRBJ2-7; size: once; V: TRBV21-1; D: -; length: 15; CDR3: CASSPPGTESYEQYF; DNA: TGTGCCAGCAGCCCCCCCGGGACAGAGTCCTACGAGCAGTACTTC
J: TRBJ1-1; size: -; V: TRBV28; D: -; length: 15; CDR3: CASRGGRGLNTEAFF; DNA: TGTGCCAGCAGAGGGGGGCGGGGGCTGAACACTGAAGCTTTCTTT
J: TRBJ2-1; size: -; V: TRBV7-2; D: -; length: 13; CDR3: CASSARSVYEQFF; DNA: TGTGCCAGCAGCGCCCGGTCCGTGTATGAGCAGTTCTTC
J: TRBJ2-1; size: -; V: TRBV19; D: -; length: 15; CDR3: CASSIVRGFGNEQFF; DNA: TGTGCCAGTAGTATAGTCAGAGGGTTCGGGAATGAGCAGTTCTTC
J: TRBJ2-5; size: -; V: TRBV28; D: TRBD2; length: 18; CDR3: CASSPAGTSGRVAETQYF; DNA: TGTGCCAGCAGTCCGGCGGGGACTAGCGGGAGGGTTGCGGAGACCCAGTACTTC
J: TRBJ2-1; size: -; V: TRBV5-1; D: -; length: 17; CDR3: CASSLDRESGSYNEQFF; DNA: TGCGCCAGCAGCTTGGACAGGGAATCTGGGTCCTACAATGAGCAGTTCTTC
J: TRBJ2-5; size: -; V: TRBV12-5; D: TRBD2; length: 16; CDR3: CASGPDRGGHQETQYF; DNA: TGTGCTAGTGGTCCCGACCGGGGGGGTCACCAAGAGACCCAGTACTTC
J: TRBJ1-1; size: -; V: TRBV20-1; D: -; length: 11; CDR3: CSAPPNTEAFF; DNA: TGCAGTGCTCCTCCGAACACTGAAGCTTTCTTT
J: TRBJ2-5; size: -; V: TRBV7-9; D: TRBD1; length: 16; CDR3: CASSPAPGGVQETQYF; DNA: TGTGCCAGCAGCCCCGCCCCAGGGGGCGTACAAGAGACCCAGTACTTC
J: TRBJ2-1; size: -; V: TRBV12-5; D: TRBD1; length: 13; CDR3: CASTGQGSNEQFF; DNA: TGTGCTTCAACCGGACAGGGGAGTAATGAGCAGTTCTTC
J: TRBJ1-2; size: -; V: TRBV6-6; D: -; length: 14; CDR3: CASSPDRTSGGYTF; DNA: TGTGCCAGCAGCCCCGACAGGACCTCCGGGGGCTACACCTTC
J: TRBJ1-5; size: -; V: TRBV19; D: TRBD1; length: 15; CDR3: CASGGDRTLNQPQHF; DNA: TGTGCCAGTGGGGGGGACAGGACGCTCAATCAGCCCCAGCATTTT
J: TRBJ2-7; size: -; V: TRBV28; D: TRBD1; length: 14; CDR3: CASSFGTGEHEQYF; DNA: TGTGCCAGCAGTTTTGGGACAGGGGAACACGAGCAGTACTTC
J: TRBJ2-1; size: -; V: TRBV4-1; D: TRBD1; length: 17; CDR3: CASSQGGQGLSYNEQFF; DNA: TGCGCCAGCAGCCAAGGTGGACAGGGTTTATCCTACAATGAGCAGTTCTTC
J: TRBJ1-2; size: -; V: TRBV27; D: TRBD1; length: 15; CDR3: CASSSRTGVTNGYTF; DNA: TGTGCCAGCAGTTCACGGACAGGGGTAACGAATGGCTACACCTTC
J: TRBJ2-1; size: -; V: TRBV6-2/TRBV6-3; D: TRBD2; length: 14; CDR3: CASSTGTRHNEQFF; DNA: TGTGCCAGCAGTACCGGGACTAGACACAATGAGCAGTTCTTC
J: TRBJ2-1; size: -; V: TRBV7-9; D: TRBD2; length: 17; CDR3: CASSLRTGGPVVNEQFF; DNA: TGTGCCAGCAGCTTACGGACGGGAGGGCCGGTAGTTAATGAGCAGTTCTTC
J: TRBJ2-7; size: -; V: TRBV3-1/TRBV3-2; D: -; length: 16; CDR3: CASSQLPKGRSYEQYF; DNA: TGTGCCAGCAGCCAACTGCCCAAGGGGCGATCCTACGAGCAGTACTTC
J: TRBJ2-7; size: -; V: TRBV10-3; D: -; length: 13; CDR3: CAIGNPEAYEQYF; DNA: TGTGCCATCGGCAACCCAGAGGCCTACGAGCAGTACTTC
J: TRBJ2-7; size: -; V: TRBV28; D: -; length: 16; CDR3: CASSSLGQPGTYEQYF; DNA: TGTGCCAGCAGTTCCCTGGGACAACCCGGGACCTACGAGCAGTACTTC
J: TRBJ1-1; size: -; V: TRBV11-2; D: TRBD1; length: 14; CDR3: CASSPGQGNTEAFF; DNA: TGTGCCAGCAGCCCTGGACAGGGCAACACTGAAGCTTTCTTT
J: TRBJ2-3; size: -; V: TRBV2; D: TRBD2; length: 17; CDR3: CASSGTSGTTSTDTQYF; DNA: TGTGCCAGCAGTGGGACTAGCGGGACTACTAGCACAGATACGCAGTATTTT
J: TRBJ1-2; size: -; V: TRBV5-6; D: -; length: 14; CDR3: CASSLAGLLYGYTF; DNA: TGTGCCAGCAGCTTGGCGGGTCTCCTCTATGGCTACACCTTC
J: TRBJ2-1; size: -; V: TRBV15; D: TRBD2; length: 16; CDR3: CATNLVGGSGNGEQFF; DNA: TGTGCCACCAACCTCGTTGGGGGTAGCGGGAACGGTGAGCAGTTCTTC
J: TRBJ2-5; size: -; V: TRBV7-9; D: -; length: 14; CDR3: CASSLSRLDKTQYF; DNA: TGTGCCAGCAGCTTATCCCGACTAGATAAGACCCAGTACTTC
J: TRBJ2-1; size: -; V: TRBV27; D: -; length: 14; CDR3: CASSLLTSRDEQFF; DNA: TGTGCCAGCAGTTTGCTTACTAGCAGGGATGAGCAGTTCTTC
J: TRBJ1-2; size: once; V: TRBV27; D: -; length: 15; CDR3: CASSLGPGASYGYTF; DNA: TGTGCCAGCAGTTTAGGTCCAGGGGCGAGCTATGGCTACACCTTC
J: TRBJ2-5; size: -; V: TRBV6-6; D: -; length: 14; CDR3: CASSDVAGSETQYF; DNA: TGTGCCAGCAGTGATGTTGCAGGGTCAGAGACCCAGTACTTC
J: TRBJ2-5; size: -; V: TRBV9; D: -; length: 16; CDR3: CASSVAIAARQETQYF; DNA: TGTGCCAGCAGCGTAGCGATAGCGGCCCGCCAAGAGACCCAGTACTTC
J: TRBJ2-2; size: -; V: TRBV9; D: TRBD1; length: 13; CDR3: CASKDRYTGELFF; DNA: TGTGCCAGCAAGGACAGGTACACCGGGGAGCTGTTTTTT
J: TRBJ1-1; size: -; V: TRBV7-9; D: TRBD1; length: 13; CDR3: CASSSFQGERAFF; DNA: TGTGCCAGCAGCTCTTTTCAGGGGGAGCGAGCTTTCTTT
J: TRBJ1-4; size: -; V: TRBV18; D: TRBD1; length: 15; CDR3: CASSRDRGTNEKLFF; DNA: TGTGCCAGCTCACGCGACAGGGGAACTAATGAAAAACTGTTTTTT
J: TRBJ2-2; size: -; V: TRBV9; D: TRBD1; length: 14; CDR3: CASSATGGPGELFF; DNA: TGTGCCAGCAGCGCAACAGGGGGCCCCGGGGAGCTGTTTTTT
J: TRBJ2-7; size: -; V: TRBV29-1; D: TRBD1; length: 14; CDR3: CSVVGQGKVYEQYF; DNA: TGCAGCGTTGTAGGACAGGGGAAGGTCTACGAGCAGTACTTC
J: TRBJ2-1; size: once; V: TRBV11-3; D: TRBD2; length: 16; CDR3: CASSSGTSGSYNEQFF; DNA: TGTGCCAGCAGCTCCGGGACTAGCGGGAGCTACAATGAGCAGTTCTTC
J: TRBJ1-6; size: -; V: TRBV2; D: -; length: 13; CDR3: CASSEEGFSPLHF; DNA: TGTGCCAGCAGTGAAGAGGGGTTTTCACCCCTCCACTTT
J: TRBJ1-5; size: -; V: TRBV19; D: TRBD1; length: 13; CDR3: CATNDRGNQPQHF; DNA: TGTGCCACCAACGACAGGGGGAATCAGCCCCAGCATTTT
J: TRBJ2-7; size: -; V: TRBV18; D: TRBD1; length: 14; CDR3: CASSPGTGPYEQYF; DNA: TGTGCCAGCTCACCAGGGACAGGGCCCTACGAGCAGTACTTC
J: TRBJ2-1; size: -; V: TRBV12-5; D: TRBD2; length: 20; CDR3: CASGFIGLAGILGSYNEQFF; DNA: TGTGCTAGTGGTTTCATCGGACTAGCGGGAATCTTAGGCTCCTACAATGAGCAGTTCTTC
J: TRBJ1-6; size: -; V: TRBV5-1; D: TRBD1; length: 15; CDR3: CASSSRDSNNSPLHF; DNA: TGCGCCAGCAGCTCCCGGGACAGTAATAATTCACCCCTCCACTTT